The next 18 T cell receptor beta chains were all read from a single sample in a study of technical replicates of blood from a few donors. Data came from immunoSEQ multiplex PCR; TCRdb stores just in-frame clones and leaves some out. This sample has some 75,000 clones, with about 96% found just once. Sequencing input: T cells isolated from PBMCs. The source of these receptors is a human donor in good health.

The chain uses TRBV6-4 and TRBJ1-5; D remains unclear. The V and J ends lost 0 bases and 7 bases respectively, with 13 bases between them. This CDR3 contains 15 residues. Germline lookup yields CDR1 MRHNA and CDR2 SNTAGT. This chain's CDR3 is CASSDSSPTRQPQHF. Here the CDR3 DNA reads TGTGCCAGCAGTGACTCTAGTCCTACGCGGCAGCCCCAGCATTTT.

This chain links TRBV25-1 with TRBJ1-1; D is ambiguous. Trimming left V 0 bases short and J 1 base short, with 6 bases between. The germline V gene encodes CDR1 MGHDK and CDR2 SYGVNS. The CDR3 has 14 amino acids. This CDR3 is CASSEYGGNTEAFF. The CDR3 region has the DNA TGTGCCAGCAGTGAATATGGAGGGAACACTGAAGCTTTCTTT.

This chain links TRBV27 with TRBJ2-1, with 9 bases that match TRBD2. The CDR3 consists of 16 residues. The J segment lost 0 bases and the V segment lost 5 bases, leaving 5 bases of the junction unmatched. Germline V CDR1 and CDR2: MNHEY, SMNVEV (reference sequence). The CDR3 DNA reads as TGTGCCAGCAGTCTCTATAGCGGGGGCTCCTACAATGAGCAGTTCTTC. It encodes CASSLYSGGSYNEQFF.

J is TRBJ2-1 and V is TRBV5-5; no reliable D call. CDR3 length equals 13 residues. Trimming shortened V by 4 bases and J by 0 bases, and 5 bases separated the two germline ends. Germline lookup yields CDR1 SGHKS and CDR2 YYEKEE (reference sequence). CDR3 protein: CASSLSSYNEQFF. The CDR3 DNA sequence: TGTGCCAGCAGCCTCAGCTCCTACAATGAGCAGTTCTTC.

The rearrangement links TRBV2 to TRBJ1-1; the D gene is possibly TRBD1 (6 bases). Germline CDR1 is SNHLY and CDR2 is FYNNEI. The CDR3 extends over 12 amino acids. Trimming removed 1 base at V and 8 bases at J, with 8 bases between. The CDR3 protein is CASSEEGEEAFF. The CDR3 bases are TGTGCCAGCAGTGAAGAGGGGGAAGAAGCTTTCTTT.

The chain employs TRBV29-1 and TRBJ2-7, with D possibly matching TRBD1 (7 bases). Trimming cost V 3 bases and J 3 bases, with 12 bases left between them. The CDR3 sequence is 13 residues long. Per germline, CDR1 SQVTM and CDR2 ANQGSEA. The CDR3 is CSVEGGQNYEQYF. The CDR3 DNA sequence: TGCAGCGTTGAGGGGGGACAGAACTACGAGCAGTACTTC.

The V and J genes are TRBV10-3 and TRBJ2-3; 9 nucleotides align to TRBD2. Germline V gene lookup returns CDR1 ENHRY and CDR2 SYGVKD. Trimming took 10 bases from V and 2 from J; bases not matched to a gene: 7. The CDR3 contains 14 residues. CDR3 residues: CATVAGDITDTQYF. For the CDR3, the DNA is TGTGCCACCGTAGCGGGAGACATCACAGATACGCAGTATTTT.

The CDR3 DNA is TGTGCCAGCAGTAGGGACAGAAACTATGGCTACACCTTC. This sequence encodes CASSRDRNYGYTF. The chain couples TRBV6-5 to TRBJ1-2; 7 bases line up with TRBD1. The germline gives CDR1 MNHEY, CDR2 SVGAGI. The CDR3 spans 13 residues. J lost 2 bases, V lost 5 bases, and 2 bases had no gene match.

V is TRBV28 and J is TRBJ1-2, with D maybe TRBD1 (5 bases). CDR1 MDHEN and CDR2 SYDVKM come from the germline V gene. This CDR3 spans 18 amino acids. V lost 1 base and J 4 bases, leaving 22 bases between the germline ends. In DNA form, the CDR3 reads TGTGCCAGCAGTTTATCGTTGTCCATGGAGGCGGGGCTCTATGGCTACACCTTC. This encodes CASSLSLSMEAGLYGYTF.

As for this clone: Other DNA sequences within the sample encode an identical CDR3. The genes are TRBV20-1 and TRBJ2-7; D is unclear. Germline V gene data show CDR1 as DFQATT and CDR2 as SNEGSKA (reference sequence). The CDR3 is made up of 10 amino acids. The ends were cut back, 3 bases at V and 3 bases at J, with 3 bases in the middle. For the CDR3, the DNA is TGCAGTGCTAGTCTCTACGAGCAGTACTTC. Protein: CSASLYEQYF.

The genes are TRBV6-1 and TRBJ2-3, with no clear D. The V gene's germline CDR1 is MNHNS and CDR2 SASEGT. Between the trimmed V and J ends, which lost 7 bases and 4 bases, there was a span of 6 bases. This CDR3 region has 11 residues. This CDR3 reads CASTSPDTQYF. Here the CDR3 DNA reads TGTGCCAGCACGAGTCCAGATACGCAGTATTTT.

V is TRBV9 and J is TRBJ1-1, with TRBD1 as a possible D gene (5 bases). From germline, CDR1 is SGDLS and CDR2 YYNGEE. This CDR3 has 13 residues. Between the trimmed V and J ends, which lost 4 bases and 11 bases, there was a span of 18 bases. The CDR3 sequence: CASSNLIQGGAFF. CDR3 bases: TGTGCCAGCAGCAATTTAATTCAGGGAGGCGCTTTCTTT.

V is TRBV5-1 and J is TRBJ1-4; TRBD1 agrees at 7 bases. The CDR3 is 14 residues long. In germline, CDR1 is SGHRS, CDR2 YFSETQ. V lost 0 bases and J lost 13; bases outside the gene matches: 9. CDR3 DNA: TGCGCCAGCAGCTTGGCCGGGCAGGGGGGAGGACTGTTTTTT. Translating gives CASSLAGQGGGLFF.

The chain employs TRBV27 and TRBJ2-7; no definite D call. Trimming took 3 bases from V and 1 from J, leaving 16 bases between them. The CDR3 totals 16 residues. CDR1 MNHEY and CDR2 SMNVEV come from the germline V gene (reference sequence). CDR3: CASSFSTGHQSYEQYF. As DNA, the CDR3 is TGTGCCAGCAGTTTTTCGACGGGTCATCAATCCTACGAGCAGTACTTC.

The chain is built from TRBV30 and TRBJ2-3; tentatively, D is TRBD2 (6 bases). V was trimmed by 2 bases and J by 2 bases, leaving 11 bases between them. Germline V gene data show CDR1 as GTSNPN and CDR2 as SVGIG (reference sequence). The CDR3 runs 14 residues. In DNA, the CDR3 is TGTGCCTGGAGTAAAGGACTAAACACAGATACGCAGTATTTT. It translates to CAWSKGLNTDTQYF.

The V call is TRBV2, the J call TRBJ2-1, with TRBD2 identical over 11 bases. V trimming: 10 bases; J trimming: 7 bases; junction bases outside the gene matches: 18. This CDR3 spans 17 amino acids. CDR1 is SNHLY, CDR2 FYNNEI, per germline. CDR3 coding DNA: TGTGCCAACCAGGGGGAGGTAACTAGCGGGAGATTTAATGAGCAGTTCTTC. This gives the protein CANQGEVTSGRFNEQFF.

The chain recombines TRBV19 with TRBJ1-2, with a tentative D call TRBD1 (5 bases). Germline CDR1 LNHDA, CDR2 SQIVND (reference sequence). The ends were cut back, 9 bases at V and 4 bases at J, with 18 bases in the middle. The CDR3 contains 14 residues. The CDR3 sequence is CASHSQAGLYGYTF. CDR3 DNA: TGTGCCAGCCACAGCCAAGCGGGGCTCTATGGCTACACCTTC. Looking up the rest from reference TRBV19 and TRBJ1-2 gives the full variable domain: DGGITQSPKYLFRKEGQNVTLSCEQNLNHDAMYWYRQDPGQGLRLIYYSQIVNDFQKGDIAEGYSVSREKKESFPLTVTSAQKNPTAFYLCASHSQAGLYGYTFGSGTRLTVV.

The rearrangement links TRBV7-3 to TRBJ2-1; D is perhaps TRBD2 (5 bases). V was trimmed by 2 bases and J by 10 bases, leaving 15 bases between them. The CDR3 sequence is 14 residues long. CDR1 SGHTA and CDR2 FQGTGA come from the germline V gene. CDR3 nucleotide sequence: TGTGCCAGCAGCTTATATGAGGGCCTAAACGAGCAGTTCTTC. It yields the protein CASSLYEGLNEQFF. Combining the CDR3 with reference TRBV7-3 and TRBJ2-1 gives the whole variable domain GAGVSQTPSNKVTEKGKYVELRCDPISGHTALYWYRQSLGQGPEFLIYFQGTGAADDSGLPNDRFFAVRPEGSVSTLKIQRTERGDSAVYLCASSLYEGLNEQFFGPGTRLTVL.